The rows below give T cell receptor beta chains drawn from one sample of a study of PD-L1 blockade in urothelial cancer. Only in-frame clones appear in the TCRdb table, and some are missing; sequencing was by immunoSEQ multiplex PCR. The sample carries tens of thousands of clones, 70% to 90% recorded once. The starting material was PBMCs, obtained around atezolizumab (anti-PD-L1) treatment. These receptors all stem from a man older than 75 with urothelial cancer. CDR3s include the opening cysteine and the closing phenylalanine or tryptophan. Fields, in order: J gene, V gene, clone size, D gene, CDR3 DNA, CDR3 protein. The D gene is left open where the match is weak. The size entry is marked missing in some rows and otherwise reads once, few, many or a size class.

>TRBJ2-7|TRBV5-4|NA|TRBD1
TGTGCCAGCAGCTTGGTAGGGACAGGGTTGGTCGAGCAGTACTTC
CASSLVGTGLVEQYF
>TRBJ2-7|TRBV7-9|once|TRBD1
TGTGCCAGCAGGCCTACTTGGGACAGCCAACCTTACGAGCAGTACTTC
CASRPTWDSQPYEQYF
>TRBJ1-1|TRBV4-2|NA|NA
TGTGCCAGCAGCCAAGAAGAGCAACCGAACACTGAAGCTTTCTTT
CASSQEEQPNTEAFF
>TRBJ1-5|TRBV11-2|NA|TRBD1
TGTGCCAGCAGCTCGGGACAGGGGATAATTCAGCCCCAGCATTTT
CASSSGQGIIQPQHF
>TRBJ1-2|TRBV10-3|NA|TRBD1
TGTGCCATCAGTGACTACGACAGGGTTGGCTATGGCTACACCTTC
CAISDYDRVGYGYTF
>TRBJ1-1|TRBV28|NA|TRBD1
TGTGCCAGCAGTTTCTCGGGACAGCTTGAAGCTTTCTTT
CASSFSGQLEAFF
>TRBJ2-3|TRBV30|NA|NA
TGTGCCTGGAATCTCAGGGACAATACGCAGTATTTT
CAWNLRDNTQYF
>TRBJ2-7|TRBV2|NA|TRBD2
TGTGCCAGCAAAGGGACTAGCGGGAAGTACGAGCAGTACTTC
CASKGTSGKYEQYF
>TRBJ2-5|TRBV6-6|NA|NA
TGTGCCAGCAGTTCCAAAGAGACCCAGTACTTC
CASSSKETQYF
>TRBJ2-1|TRBV10-3|NA|TRBD2
TGTGCCATCAGTGATTCCGTGACTAGCGGGAGGGGCAATGAGCAGTTCTTC
CAISDSVTSGRGNEQFF
>TRBJ2-7|TRBV5-1|NA|TRBD2
TGCGCCAGCAGCTTGGGAGGGACTAGTCCCTACGAGCAGTACTTC
CASSLGGTSPYEQYF
>TRBJ2-3|TRBV5-1|NA|NA
TGCGCCAGCAGCTTGGCCCTTCCTACTAGCACAGATACGCAGTATTTT
CASSLALPTSTDTQYF
>TRBJ2-7|TRBV5-4|NA|TRBD2
TGTGCCAGCAGCAAAGGACTAGCGGACGAGCAGTACTTC
CASSKGLADEQYF
>TRBJ2-1|TRBV2|once|TRBD2
TGTGCCATGGGACTAGCGGGAGAGGATGAGCAGTTCTTC
CAMGLAGEDEQFF
>TRBJ2-1|TRBV7-2|NA|TRBD2
TGTGCCAGCAGCTTAGGTCTAGCGGGAGATGAGCAGTTCTTC
CASSLGLAGDEQFF
>TRBJ2-7|TRBV15|NA|TRBD2
TGTGCCACCAGCAGAACCCGGGAGGGCTGGGGGGAGCAGTACTTC
CATSRTREGWGEQYF
>TRBJ1-5|TRBV19|NA|NA
TGTGCCAGTAGGCAAACAGGCCGCAATCAGCCCCAGCATTTT
CASRQTGRNQPQHF
>TRBJ2-6|TRBV10-3|NA|NA
TGTGCCATCAGTGAGAGGCAGGGGCGCTCTGGGGCCAACGTCCTGACTTTC
CAISERQGRSGANVLTF
>TRBJ2-1|TRBV11-2|NA|TRBD2
TGTGCCAGCAGCTTAAGGTTGGTAGCGGGAGGTGGTGAGCAGTTCTTC
CASSLRLVAGGGEQFF
>TRBJ2-7|TRBV27|NA|TRBD1
TGTGCCAGCAGTTCGACAGGGGGACGGTCCTACGAGCAGTACTTC
CASSSTGGRSYEQYF
>TRBJ2-2|TRBV2|NA|TRBD2
TGTGCCAGCATCGGGCGGGAGGGCCTCACCGGGGAGCTGTTTTTT
CASIGREGLTGELFF
>TRBJ1-2|TRBV7-6|few|TRBD1
TGTGCCAGCAGCCCGACGACGGGACAGGGCTCTGGCTACACCTTC
CASSPTTGQGSGYTF
>TRBJ1-2|TRBV5-1|NA|TRBD1
TGCGCCAGCAGCTTAGGGGACAGGGAGATACATGGCTACACCTTC
CASSLGDREIHGYTF
>TRBJ2-7|TRBV2|NA|NA
TGTGCCAGCAAGAGCGGCGAGCAGTACTTC
CASKSGEQYF
>TRBJ2-1|TRBV29-1|NA|TRBD2
TGCAGCGTCCTGTTGATCCATCGGGAGGCCTACAATGAGCAGTTCTTC
CSVLLIHREAYNEQFF
>TRBJ2-7|TRBV11-2|NA|NA
TGTGCCAGCAGCTTAGCGGGAGTCGAGCAGTACTTC
CASSLAGVEQYF
>TRBJ1-4|TRBV10-2|few|TRBD1
TGCGCCAGCAGTGACCGACAGGGAAGAGGTGAAAAACTGTTTTTT
CASSDRQGRGEKLFF
>TRBJ1-5|TRBV19|NA|TRBD1
TGTGCCAGTACCCTCGGGACAGTCATTAATCAGCCCCAGCATTTT
CASTLGTVINQPQHF
>TRBJ2-1|TRBV2|NA|NA
TGTGCCAGCATCCCGGGAGTCGTGAATGAGCAGTTCTTC
CASIPGVVNEQFF
>TRBJ2-1|TRBV6-5|NA|TRBD2
TGTGCCAGCAGTTGGATCGGACTAGCGCCCAATGAGCAGTTCTTC
CASSWIGLAPNEQFF
>TRBJ2-7|TRBV28|once|NA
TGTGCCAGCAGTTTACAGGTGAACTACGAGCAGTACTTC
CASSLQVNYEQYF
>TRBJ2-1|TRBV18|NA|TRBD2
TGTGCCAGCTCACCAGGGAGCGGGAGCTACAATGAGCAGTTCTTC
CASSPGSGSYNEQFF
>TRBJ2-6|TRBV27|NA|TRBD2
TGTGCCAGCAGTTTGCGGGGGGCCCATGCCTCTGGGGCCAACGTCCTGACTTTC
CASSLRGAHASGANVLTF
>TRBJ1-1|TRBV15|NA|NA
TGTGCCACCAGCAGAGACGGGACAAAGAACACTGAAGCTTTCTTT
CATSRDGTKNTEAFF
>TRBJ2-1|TRBV9|NA|TRBD2
TGTGCCAGCAGCTTGGGACTAGTTGAAAATGAGCAGTTCTTC
CASSLGLVENEQFF
>TRBJ2-7|TRBV7-2|NA|TRBD1
TGTGCCAGCAGCTCGGACAGGCAACCTCCCTACGAGCAGTACTTC
CASSSDRQPPYEQYF
>TRBJ1-4|TRBV5-1|NA|TRBD1
TGCGCCAGCAGCATAGGGACAGGGAACGAAAAACTGTTTTTT
CASSIGTGNEKLFF
>TRBJ1-1|TRBV4-1|once|NA
TGCGCCAGCAGCCATCCCACTCCGGGGGGCATGAACACTGAAGCTTTCTTT
CASSHPTPGGMNTEAFF
>TRBJ2-7|TRBV4-2|NA|TRBD2
TGTGCCAGCAGCCAAGATGGGGAGGGAGAGCCCTACGAGCAGTACTTC
CASSQDGEGEPYEQYF
>TRBJ2-2|TRBV5-1|NA|NA
TGCGCCAGCAGCTTGGATAGCAGTAACACCGGGGAGCTGTTTTTT
CASSLDSSNTGELFF
>TRBJ2-7|TRBV7-9|NA|TRBD2
TGTGCCAGCAACCTAGCGGGAGACGGCTACGAGCAGTACTTC
CASNLAGDGYEQYF